These 8 T cell receptor beta chains share one sample of origin, sequenced in a study of OX40 agonist ivuxolimab in advanced cancers. The protocol used for the library was the immunoSEQ multiplex PCR assay. This immuneACCESS table, as held by TCRdb, lists in-frame sequences with V and J called but not all clones. Of the missing ones, under half trace to an unresolved V gene in checked studies; the others have no known cause. This sample is represented by 73,000 or so clones; around 90% of them were singletons. Approximately 0.45% of the sample rests with the top ten. The sequenced sample was CD4+ or CD8+ T cells sorted from blood, obtained in a trial of the OX40 agonist ivuxolimab. The receptors here all came from an adult with an advanced solid tumor such as melanoma, head and neck, liver or kidney cancer.

The chain links TRBV7-2 to TRBJ2-1; 9 bases match TRBD1. The germline V gene encodes CDR1 SGHTA and CDR2 FQGNSA. CDR3 length equals 17 residues. The J segment lost 3 bases and the V segment lost 1 base, leaving 7 bases of the junction unmatched. The CDR3 region has the DNA TGTGCCAGCAGCTTAGGGTATCGGACAGGGGACTACAATGAGCAGTTCTTC. It yields the protein CASSLGYRTGDYNEQFF.

The chain recombines TRBV6-1 with TRBJ2-7; 13 bases match TRBD2. Germline CDR1 MNHNS, CDR2 SASEGT. V shed 7 bases, J shed 3 bases, and the junction held 6 bases outside the gene matches. The CDR3 has 15 residues. The CDR3 protein is CASNRLAGGLYEQYF. The CDR3 bases are TGTGCCAGCAATCGACTAGCGGGAGGACTCTACGAGCAGTACTTC.

This clone was detected once. The chain employs TRBV7-9 and TRBJ1-1; TRBD1 matches at 7 bases. The V gene end was trimmed by 4 bases and the J gene end by 4 bases; junction bases not matched to a gene: 9. CDR3 size: 15 residues. Germline CDR1 SEHNR, CDR2 FQNEAQ (reference sequence). The CDR3 DNA follows: TGTGCCAGCAGCTCCCGACAGGGAGAGGTCACTGAAGCTTTCTTT. Protein: CASSSRQGEVTEAFF.

The CDR3 spells CASSRSGRGVNEQFF. CDR3 nucleotide sequence: TGTGCCAGCAGCCGTAGCGGGAGAGGGGTCAATGAGCAGTTCTTC. The V call is TRBV11-2, the J call TRBJ2-1; TRBD2 aligns across 9 bases. V lost 5 bases and J lost 6; bases outside the gene matches: 8. The CDR3 totals 15 residues. Germline lookup yields CDR1 SGHAT and CDR2 FQNNGV.

The rearrangement links TRBV18 to TRBJ1-1; D may be TRBD1 (5 bases). The CDR3 is made up of 13 amino acids. Germline values: CDR1 KGHSH, CDR2 LQKENI. Trimming pared 2 bases from V and 4 bases from J, leaving 8 bases between. The CDR3 coding sequence is TGTGCCAGCTCACCAAATGGGGGCACTGAAGCTTTCTTT. Translating gives CASSPNGGTEAFF.

This clone came up a few times. The J gene is TRBJ2-3, the V gene TRBV7-2, with 11 bases that match TRBD2. V gave up 3 bases and J gave up 7 bases; unmatched junction bases: 9. There are 16 residues in the CDR3. CDR1 SGHTA and CDR2 FQGNSA come from the germline V gene. In DNA form, the CDR3 reads TGTGCCAGCAGCTTTTCCCGACTAGCGGGATTGCATACGCAGTATTTT. This gives the protein CASSFSRLAGLHTQYF.

The chain has TRBV28 and TRBJ1-1; D may be TRBD1 (5 bases). Per the germline V gene, CDR1 is MDHEN and CDR2 is SYDVKM. Trimming removed 5 bases at V and 2 bases at J, with 15 bases between. The CDR3 spans 15 residues. CDR3 loop: CASSPGGGTNTEAFF. CDR3 sequence (DNA): TGTGCCAGCAGTCCCGGCGGGGGGACTAACACTGAAGCTTTCTTT.

The chain carries TRBV13 and TRBJ2-1; 13 bases map to TRBD2. Trimming at V came to 4 bases and at J to 9 bases, leaving 9 bases not matched to a gene. The V gene's germline CDR1 is PRHDT and CDR2 FYEKMQ (reference sequence). This CDR3 region has 16 residues. CDR3 in amino acids: CASSSPGTSGIGEQFF. The CDR3 DNA sequence: TGTGCCAGCAGCTCCCCCGGGACTAGCGGGATAGGTGAGCAGTTCTTC.